The 12 T cell receptor beta chains listed next were all sequenced from one sample in a study of blood T cell repertoires in COVID-19. TCRdb keeps only in-frame clones here, not all; method: immunoSEQ multiplex PCR. The table records about 190,000 clones, 80% to 90% of them present only once. Source material: peripheral blood. The receptors were gathered from a woman aged 18-30 years who had recovered from COVID-19.

The gene calls are TRBV29-1 and TRBJ2-1; the match to TRBD2 covers 11 bases. Trimming cost V 7 bases and J 5 bases; bases outside gene matches: 7. The CDR3 totals 14 residues. Germline V lookup: CDR1 SQVTM, CDR2 ANQGSEA. CDR3 sequence: CSAAGTSGHNEQFF. CDR3 bases: TGCAGCGCAGCCGGGACTAGCGGACACAATGAGCAGTTCTTC.

This chain connects TRBV24-1 to TRBJ2-6; D gene ambiguous. Germline-derived CDR1 and CDR2 are KGHDR and SFDVKD. V was shortened by 3 bases and J by 0 bases, with 11 bases between the two germline ends. CDR3 length equals 17 residues. The chain's CDR3 is CATSDPGVGSGANVLTF. DNA of the CDR3: TGTGCCACCAGTGATCCTGGAGTGGGCTCTGGGGCCAACGTCCTGACTTTC.

V gene TRBV3-1 (or the pseudogene TRBV3-2) combines with J gene TRBJ2-1, with 13 positions matching TRBD2. Germline V lookup: CDR1 LGHDT, CDR2 YNNKEL (reference sequence). This CDR3 has 18 amino acids. J lost 13 bases, V lost 4 bases, and 19 bases had no gene match. CDR3 amino acids: CASSPRRTSGSIRVGQFF. The CDR3 nucleotides are TGTGCCAGCAGCCCCCGCCGGACTAGCGGGAGTATTAGGGTGGGTCAGTTCTTC.

This chain uses TRBV7-9 with TRBJ2-3; TRBD1 is a possible D gene (6 bases). Germline V gene data show CDR1 as SEHNR and CDR2 as FQNEAQ (reference sequence). Trimming took 4 bases from V and 0 from J, leaving 14 bases between them. The CDR3 runs to 16 residues. The CDR3 sequence is CASSSQTGLSTDTQYF. The CDR3 DNA reads TGTGCCAGCAGCTCCCAGACAGGTCTTAGCACAGATACGCAGTATTTT.

The V and J genes are TRBV7-9 and TRBJ2-7; no reliable D call. V was trimmed by 1 base and J by 1 base, leaving 8 bases between them. This CDR3 comprises 14 residues. Germline CDR1 and CDR2: SEHNR and FQNEAQ (reference sequence). CDR3 amino acids: CASSLDRVSYEQYF. CDR3 sequence (DNA): TGTGCCAGCAGCTTAGACCGCGTGTCCTACGAGCAGTACTTC. Combining the CDR3 with reference TRBV7-9 and TRBJ2-7 gives the whole variable domain DTGVSQNPRHKITKRGQNVTFRCDPISEHNRLYWYRQTLGQGPEFLTYFQNEAQLEKSRLLSDRFSAERPKGSFSTLEIQRTEQGDSAMYLCASSLDRVSYEQYFGPGTRLTVT.

The chain combines TRBV30 with TRBJ1-4, with no clear D. V gave up 1 base and J gave up 8 bases, with 8 bases separating them. The CDR3 has 12 residues. Per germline, CDR1 GTSNPN and CDR2 SVGIG (reference sequence). The CDR3 spells CAWSGQREKLFF. DNA for the CDR3: TGTGCCTGGAGTGGTCAGAGGGAAAAACTGTTTTTT.

This clone was counted a few times. The chain joins TRBV6-1 to TRBJ2-6, with a tentative D call TRBD2 (6 bases). Between the trimmed V and J ends, which lost 3 bases and 3 bases, there was a span of 9 bases. This CDR3 spans 15 amino acids. Per the germline V gene, CDR1 is MNHNS and CDR2 is SASEGT. The CDR3, as DNA: TGTGCCAGCAGTGACGGGGGTTATGGGGCCAACGTCCTGACTTTC. This translates into CASSDGGYGANVLTF.

This sequence joins TRBV7-9 and TRBJ1-1, with D possibly being TRBD1 (6 bases). V lost 1 base and J lost 4, with 10 bases in between. The CDR3 has 14 amino acids. Germline V CDR1 and CDR2: SEHNR, FQNEAQ (reference sequence). CDR3: CASSLGQGFTEAFF. The CDR3 DNA reads TGTGCCAGCAGCTTAGGTCAGGGGTTCACTGAAGCTTTCTTT.

The chain combines TRBV29-1 with TRBJ1-2; 8 bases are shared with TRBD1. The trim removed 3 bases at V and 3 bases at J, leaving 12 bases unmatched. The CDR3 runs to 16 residues. Germline-derived CDR1 and CDR2 are SQVTM and ANQGSEA. The CDR3, as DNA: TGCAGCGTTGATAGGGTGCGGGCGGGACAGGACTATGGCTACACCTTC. Amino acid sequence: CSVDRVRAGQDYGYTF.

V usage is TRBV6-4 and J usage is TRBJ1-2; TRBD1 aligns across 9 bases. V was clipped by 2 bases and J by 7 bases; unmatched bases: 8. The CDR3 consists of 15 residues. The germline gives CDR1 MRHNA, CDR2 SNTAGT. CDR3 residues: CASSDGRTGAGGYTF. DNA of the CDR3: TGTGCCAGCAGTGACGGGAGGACAGGGGCCGGTGGCTACACCTTC.

The rearrangement links TRBV19 to TRBJ2-7, with D possibly being TRBD2 (5 bases). The germline gives CDR1 LNHDA, CDR2 SQIVND (reference sequence). There are 15 residues in the CDR3. V was pared by 1 base and J by 1 base, with 11 bases between. The chain's CDR3 is CASSIGHGMSYEQYF. The CDR3 DNA reads as TGTGCCAGTAGTATAGGACACGGGATGTCCTACGAGCAGTACTTC. The complete variable domain, with remaining parts taken from reference TRBV19 and TRBJ2-7, reads DGGITQSPKYLFRKEGQNVTLSCEQNLNHDAMYWYRQDPGQGLRLIYYSQIVNDFQKGDIAEGYSVSREKKESFPLTVTSAQKNPTAFYLCASSIGHGMSYEQYFGPGTRLTVT.

The CDR3, as DNA: TGTGCCAGCAGCGTTAGTGGGACAGGGAGAACCGGGGAGCTGTTTTTT. Encoded protein: CASSVSGTGRTGELFF. The chain carries TRBV9 and TRBJ2-2; the match to TRBD1 covers 9 bases. Trimming removed 2 bases from V and 5 bases from J; junction bases left unmatched: 7. This CDR3 contains 16 residues. The germline CDR1 and CDR2 sequences are SGDLS and YYNGEE.